These 24 T cell receptor beta chains came from one sample sequenced in a study of T cell changes during pregnancy in multiple sclerosis (dated by TCRdb to about 2019). The protocol used for the library was the immunoSEQ multiplex PCR assay. The clones in this table, taken by TCRdb from immuneACCESS, are in-frame only. Not every clone is retained; where verified, under half of the shortfall comes from an unresolved V gene, and the cause of the rest is unknown. This sample holds tens of thousands of clones; over 75% were observed only once. About 6.4% of the sample lies in the top ten. The sample was CD8+ T cells from peripheral blood mononuclear cells, taken in the second trimester of pregnancy. The receptor set was obtained from a female donor with multiple sclerosis, enrolled in a pregnancy study.

A single count supports this clone. The chain carries TRBV27 and TRBJ2-7, with TRBD1 identical over 10 bases. The CDR3 length is 14 residues. In germline, CDR1 is MNHEY, CDR2 SMNVEV (reference sequence). J gave up 5 bases and V 2 bases, and 3 bases lay outside the gene matches. The CDR3 DNA reads TGTGCCAGCAGTTTAGGGACAGGGGCCCACGAGCAGTACTTC. Translation gives CASSLGTGAHEQYF.

DNA of the CDR3: TGTGCCAGCAGTGAAGCCCTATACAATGAGCAGTTCTTC. Translated, it gives CASSEALYNEQFF. V is TRBV6-4 and J is TRBJ2-1, with D unresolved. V was pared by 3 bases and J by 4 bases, with 7 bases between. The CDR3 length is 13 residues. Germline lookup yields CDR1 MRHNA and CDR2 SNTAGT.

This chain joins TRBV5-6 and TRBJ2-1; TRBD2 might be the D (6 bases). Germline V gene lookup returns CDR1 SGHDT and CDR2 YYEEEE. The CDR3 has 16 residues. V lost 7 bases, J lost 5 bases, and 22 bases lay in between. CDR3 amino acids: CASLGDGGDLDNEQFF. The CDR3 DNA sequence: TGTGCCAGCCTAGGAGATGGCGGGGACCTGGACAATGAGCAGTTCTTC.

The V and J genes are TRBV7-9 and TRBJ1-1, with D unresolved. The CDR3 sequence is 13 residues long. With 3 bases removed from V and 3 bases from J, the gap between germline ends came to 8 bases. Per the germline V gene, CDR1 is SEHNR and CDR2 is FQNEAQ (reference sequence). The DNA of the CDR3 is TGTGCCAGCAGCTTCCGGTATGACACTGAAGCTTTCTTT. Translating gives CASSFRYDTEAFF.

The rearrangement joins TRBV19 to TRBJ2-1, with TRBD1 identical over 7 bases. Trimming took 7 bases from V and 6 from J; bases not matched to a gene: 9. Germline CDR1 and CDR2: LNHDA and SQIVND (reference sequence). The CDR3 totals 14 residues. The DNA of the CDR3 is TGTGCCAGTATTGGGACAGCCTACTCCAATGAGCAGTTCTTC. Its translation: CASIGTAYSNEQFF.

The J gene is TRBJ2-3, the V gene TRBV29-1; 13 nucleotides match TRBD2. The CDR3 runs to 16 residues. Germline V CDR1 and CDR2: SQVTM, ANQGSEA. V was clipped by 4 bases and J by 8 bases; unmatched bases: 12. The CDR3 spells CSVARTSGSVGVTQYF. The CDR3 nucleotides are TGCAGCGTTGCCCGGACTAGCGGGAGTGTCGGAGTTACGCAGTATTTT.

V is TRBV5-1 and J is TRBJ2-7; weak D call: TRBD2 (5 bases). The CDR3 spans 16 residues. CDR1 and CDR2 from the germline V gene are SGHRS and YFSETQ. V lost 0 bases and J lost 2, with 15 bases in between. The DNA of the CDR3 is TGCGCCAGCAGCTTGGACTGGGAGACTACCCCCTACGAGCAGTACTTC. Translated, it gives CASSLDWETTPYEQYF.

The rearrangement uses TRBV9 and TRBJ2-5, with TRBD2 matching 10 bases. V gave up 4 bases and J gave up 4 bases; unmatched junction bases: 10. This CDR3 region has 16 residues. Germline V gene data show CDR1 as SGDLS and CDR2 as YYNGEE. CDR3 protein: CASSPPAGGPRETQYF. CDR3 DNA sequence: TGTGCCAGCAGCCCCCCAGCGGGAGGGCCCAGAGAGACCCAGTACTTC.

V gene TRBV5-1 combines with J gene TRBJ2-5; no definite D call. The germline V and J ends were trimmed by 4 bases and 2 bases, with 9 bases remaining between them. CDR3 length: 13 amino acids. In germline, CDR1 is SGHRS, CDR2 YFSETQ. This CDR3 is CASSVTGQETQYF. The CDR3, as DNA: TGCGCCAGCAGCGTGACTGGTCAAGAGACCCAGTACTTC.

This clone was recorded a few times. The rearrangement joins TRBV7-9 to TRBJ1-1; D gene unclear. The V end lost 5 bases, the J end lost 1 base, and 11 bases lay between the germline ends. CDR1 and CDR2 (germline): SEHNR, FQNEAQ (reference sequence). The CDR3 has 14 residues. The CDR3: CASSPTLRNTEAFF. As DNA, the CDR3 is TGTGCCAGCAGCCCCACCCTAAGGAACACTGAAGCTTTCTTT.

Here the CDR3 reads CASSLMNGGTEAFF. The CDR3 DNA is TGTGCCAGCAGCTTAATGAACGGGGGCACTGAAGCTTTCTTT. This sequence joins TRBV13 and TRBJ1-1, with D possibly TRBD1 on 5 matching bases. Trimming stripped 2 bases from V and 4 bases from J, with 11 bases between. There are 14 residues in the CDR3. Germline CDR1 is PRHDT and CDR2 is FYEKMQ (reference sequence).

The gene calls are TRBV11-3 and TRBJ2-1; 11 nucleotides match TRBD2. Germline loops: CDR1 SGHNT, CDR2 YENEEA. Trimming at V came to 4 bases and at J to 9 bases, leaving 8 bases not matched to a gene. The CDR3 loop spans 15 amino acids. CDR3: CASSSTSGRYREQFF. The CDR3 nucleotides read TGTGCCAGCAGCTCCACTAGCGGGAGATACCGTGAGCAGTTCTTC.

The chain has TRBV27 and TRBJ2-7; D is possibly TRBD2 (5 bases). The CDR3 is 15 residues long. The V gene's germline CDR1 is MNHEY and CDR2 SMNVEV (reference sequence). V dropped 5 bases and J dropped 2 bases, with 16 bases sitting between them. The CDR3 region has the DNA TGTGCCAGCAGTCCCCGGGGATCGCCCGCCTACGAGCAGTACTTC. It yields the protein CASSPRGSPAYEQYF.

The rearrangement uses TRBV28 and TRBJ2-1; D perhaps matches TRBD1 (6 bases). The CDR3 spans 14 residues. V was pared by 9 bases and J by 4 bases, with 16 bases between. The V gene's germline CDR1 is MDHEN and CDR2 SYDVKM. The CDR3 DNA reads as TGTGCCAGTCGGGACAACCGCTTATACAATGAGCAGTTCTTC. The encoded protein is CASRDNRLYNEQFF.

This rearrangement joins TRBV5-8 to TRBJ2-3, with 7 bases identical to TRBD2. Unmatched junction bases numbered 11, after V lost 1 base and J lost 0 bases. Germline V gene lookup returns CDR1 SGHTS and CDR2 YDEGEE. The CDR3 covers 18 residues. Here the CDR3 DNA reads TGTGCCAGCAGCTTGCTGTATCCACTAGCGACTAGCACAGATACGCAGTATTTT. Translated: CASSLLYPLATSTDTQYF.

The sample holds one count of this clone. The V and J genes are TRBV4-2 and TRBJ2-7; D might be TRBD1 (5 bases). The CDR3 sequence is 17 residues long. Germline V gives CDR1 LGHNA, CDR2 YNFKEQ. V was clipped by 5 bases and J by 0 bases, with 20 bases between them. The chain's CDR3 is CASSLGPNGIPSYEQYF. The DNA for the CDR3 is TGTGCCAGCAGCTTGGGGCCGAACGGTATACCCTCCTACGAGCAGTACTTC.

This chain links TRBV6-1 with TRBJ2-2; 10 bases map to TRBD2. The CDR3 has 15 residues. CDR1 MNHNS and CDR2 SASEGT come from the germline V gene. After removal of 2 bases from V and 7 bases from J, the junction contained 4 bases not matched to a gene. CDR3 DNA: TGTGCCAGCAGTGAACTAGCGGGAGCAAGCGGGGAGCTGTTTTTT. Protein: CASSELAGASGELFF.

The chain joins TRBV11-2 to TRBJ2-7, with 10 bases fitting TRBD2. V trimming: 3 bases; J trimming: 4 bases; junction bases outside the gene matches: 3. Germline V gives CDR1 SGHAT, CDR2 FQNNGV. The CDR3 runs to 14 residues. CDR3 in DNA: TGTGCCAGCAGCTTCGGAGCGGGAGGGTACGAGCAGTACTTC. This codes for CASSFGAGGYEQYF.

The chain links TRBV29-1 to TRBJ2-1; D possibly corresponds to TRBD2 (5 bases). CDR3 length equals 10 residues. Germline CDR1 and CDR2: SQVTM and ANQGSEA. Trimming shortened V by 8 bases and J by 9 bases, and 11 bases separated the two germline ends. The CDR3 DNA sequence: TGCAGCACTAGTACGCCTGAGCAGTTCTTC. Protein: CSTSTPEQFF.

The rearrangement uses TRBV11-2 and TRBJ2-5; TRBD1 might be the D (6 bases). Trimming cost V 2 bases and J 2 bases, with 12 bases left between them. The CDR3 totals 15 residues. Looked up from germline, CDR1 is SGHAT and CDR2 is FQNNGV. The CDR3 loop is CASSLRSGQQETQYF. In DNA form, the CDR3 reads TGTGCCAGCAGCTTAAGGTCGGGACAACAAGAGACCCAGTACTTC. The full variable domain, with the rest looked up from reference TRBV11-2 and TRBJ2-5, is EAGVAQSPRYKIIEKRQSVAFWCNPISGHATLYWYQQILGQGPKLLIQFQNNGVVDDSQLPKDRFSAERLKGVDSTLKIQPAKLEDSAVYLCASSLRSGQQETQYFGPGTRLLVL.

This chain connects TRBV29-1 to TRBJ1-1; D not resolved. The CDR3 is 10 residues long. Germline V CDR1 and CDR2: SQVTM, ANQGSEA. V was pared by 6 bases and J by 8 bases, with 10 bases between. This CDR3 is CSVDREEAFF. CDR3 DNA sequence: TGCAGCGTCGATCGGGAGGAAGCTTTCTTT.

The chain employs TRBV14 and TRBJ1-2; D gene unclear. The CDR3 has 14 amino acids. The germline gives CDR1 SGHDN, CDR2 FVKESK. V was clipped by 4 bases and J by 4 bases, with 13 bases between them. In nucleotides, the CDR3 is TGTGCCAGCAGCCTTTTTGACACGAGCTATGGCTACACCTTC. Encoded protein: CASSLFDTSYGYTF.

The V and J genes are TRBV2 and TRBJ2-3; possibly TRBD2 for D (6 bases). CDR1 SNHLY and CDR2 FYNNEI come from the germline V gene. V shed 4 bases and J shed 2 bases, with 10 bases lying between them. The CDR3 extends over 14 amino acids. The CDR3, as DNA: TGTGCCAGCAGTGCCTGGAGGGACACAGATACGCAGTATTTT. Translating it yields CASSAWRDTDTQYF.

J is TRBJ2-7 and V is TRBV7-9; tentative D call: TRBD2 (6 bases). The CDR3 has 15 amino acids. Germline CDR1 SEHNR, CDR2 FQNEAQ (reference sequence). Trimming cost V 2 bases and J 2 bases, with 13 bases left between them. The CDR3: CASSLLDGGTYEQYF. CDR3 sequence (DNA): TGTGCCAGCAGCTTATTGGATGGGGGGACCTACGAGCAGTACTTC.